A single sample is the source of the 14 T cell receptor beta chains below, sequenced in a study of T cell responses to AZD1222 COVID-19 vaccine (dated by TCRdb to about 2021). This sample's time point label indicates: baseline before first vaccination. Libraries were prepared through the immunoSEQ multiplex PCR assay. What TCRdb holds here is the immuneACCESS table cut down to in-frame rearrangements. Part of the clones is not present; checked against another copy, under half of the missing clones reflect an unresolved V gene, and the others are unexplained. For this sample there are under 150,000 clones; roughly 88% appear just once. Of the sample, approximately 1.6% is held by the ten largest clones. The specimen comprised peripheral blood, sampled on day 0 of AZD1222 vaccination. The receptor set was obtained from an adult in good health.

The CDR3 reads CASSLAGAREDGYTF. In nucleotides, the CDR3 is TGCGCCAGCAGCTTGGCCGGGGCCAGGGAGGATGGCTACACCTTC. V and J are TRBV5-1 and TRBJ1-2; a possible D gene is TRBD1 (5 bases). Germline-derived CDR1 and CDR2 are SGHRS and YFSETQ. The germline V and J ends were trimmed by 0 bases and 6 bases, with 15 bases remaining between them. The CDR3 runs 15 residues.

The chain carries TRBV6-6 and TRBJ2-1; 8 bases agree with TRBD1. J gave up 5 bases and V 4 bases, and 7 bases lay outside the gene matches. Germline CDR1 is MNHNY and CDR2 is SVGAGI (reference sequence). This CDR3 spans 15 amino acids. The DNA for the CDR3 is TGTGCCAGCAGTTTTGGACAGGGATGGGACAATGAGCAGTTCTTC. Its protein product is CASSFGQGWDNEQFF.

The chain uses TRBV5-1 and TRBJ2-7; the D is unclear. Deletions cut 2 bases from V and 2 bases from J, with 8 bases between. This CDR3 region has 13 residues. Germline CDR1 and CDR2: SGHRS and YFSETQ. CDR3 residues: CASSLPGTYEQYF. As DNA, the CDR3 is TGCGCCAGCAGCTTACCGGGTACCTACGAGCAGTACTTC.

The rearrangement uses TRBV13 and TRBJ1-3; a possible D gene is TRBD1 (5 bases). CDR1 and CDR2 (germline): PRHDT, FYEKMQ (reference sequence). The CDR3 contains 15 residues. The V end was cut by 3 bases, the J end by 3 bases, with 12 bases between. The CDR3: CASSFPGGSGNTIYF. CDR3 nucleotide sequence: TGTGCCAGCAGCTTCCCTGGGGGGAGTGGAAACACCATATATTTT.

The J gene is TRBJ2-3, the V gene TRBV11-3; TRBD1 matches 8 bases. The trim removed 5 bases at V and 2 bases at J, leaving 9 bases unmatched. CDR1 is SGHNT, CDR2 YENEEA, per germline. This CDR3 is 16 amino acids long. The CDR3 spells CASSQRDRGYTDTQYF. CDR3 sequence (DNA): TGTGCCAGCAGCCAAAGAGACAGGGGATACACAGATACGCAGTATTTT.

The chain joins TRBV15 to TRBJ2-2, with D possibly TRBD2 on 6 matching bases. V lost 6 bases, J lost 0 bases, and 17 bases lay in between. The CDR3 extends over 17 amino acids. Germline CDR1 reads LNHNV; CDR2 reads YYDKDF (reference sequence). In DNA form, the CDR3 reads TGTGCCACCAGGCGTACCCCGGGACTCCCGAACACCGGGGAGCTGTTTTTT. Residues: CATRRTPGLPNTGELFF.

The chain couples TRBV4-3 to TRBJ2-1, with 7 bases that match TRBD2. V trimming: 4 bases; J trimming: 5 bases; junction bases outside the gene matches: 11. Germline CDR1 reads LGHNA; CDR2 reads YSLEER. The CDR3 has 16 residues. CDR3 in DNA: TGCGCCAGCAGCCCAGGCGGGGGACCGAGGGACAATGAGCAGTTCTTC. Translation: CASSPGGGPRDNEQFF.

The chain combines TRBV18 with TRBJ1-5; D ambiguous. CDR3 length: 16 amino acids. Germline loops: CDR1 KGHSH, CDR2 LQKENI. Trimming removed 0 bases from V and 3 bases from J, with 12 bases in between. CDR3 sequence reads: CASSPPDSTNNQPQHF. In DNA form, the CDR3 reads TGTGCCAGCTCACCACCGGATTCGACAAACAATCAGCCCCAGCATTTT. Looking up the rest from reference TRBV18 and TRBJ1-5 gives the full variable domain: NAGVMQNPRHLVRRRGQEARLRCSPMKGHSHVYWYRQLPEEGLKFMVYLQKENIIDESGMPKERFSAEFPKEGPSILRIQQVVRGDSAAYFCASSPPDSTNNQPQHFGDGTRLSIL.

The chain's CDR3 is CASSRLAGASYEQYF. Here the CDR3 DNA reads TGTGCCAGCAGCCGACTAGCGGGGGCCTCCTACGAGCAGTACTTC. V usage is TRBV13 and J usage is TRBJ2-7, with TRBD2 identical over 12 bases. Germline assignment: CDR1 PRHDT and CDR2 FYEKMQ (reference sequence). CDR3 length: 15 residues. After removal of 5 bases from V and 0 bases from J, the junction contained 2 bases not matched to a gene.

V and J are TRBV19 and TRBJ1-1; weak D call: TRBD1 (6 bases). The CDR3 has 15 residues. Trimming removed 3 bases from V and 4 bases from J, with 15 bases in between. The germline gives CDR1 LNHDA, CDR2 SQIVND (reference sequence). Written as DNA, the CDR3 is TGTGCCAGTAGTATCTATCTGCCAGGGGCCACTGAAGCTTTCTTT. Its protein is CASSIYLPGATEAFF.

CDR3 region: CASSARTGPWYEQYF. The CDR3 nucleotides are TGTGCCAGCAGCGCGCGGACAGGGCCCTGGTACGAGCAGTACTTC. The chain uses TRBV21-1 and TRBJ2-7; TRBD1, the table's D call, lacks a check against the DNA. TRBV21-1 is deemed a pseudogene. This CDR3 has 15 amino acids.

The V gene is TRBV6-5, the J gene TRBJ1-2; D call uncertain. Germline V gives CDR1 MNHEY, CDR2 SVGAGI. Trimming removed 5 bases at V and 6 bases at J, with 10 bases between. The CDR3 length is 12 residues. The chain's CDR3 is CASSPGIHGYTF. The CDR3 DNA is TGTGCCAGCAGTCCGGGGATTCATGGCTACACCTTC.

In its sample, this clone was seen many times. The genes are TRBV30 and TRBJ1-2, with D maybe TRBD1 (6 bases). In germline, CDR1 is GTSNPN, CDR2 SVGIG (reference sequence). The CDR3 is 13 amino acids. V was shortened by 7 bases and J by 8 bases, with 20 bases between the two germline ends. CDR3 loop: CASAGGPTIGYTF. CDR3 in DNA: TGTGCCTCTGCCGGGGGCCCAACGATCGGCTACACCTTC.

The chain joins TRBV30 to TRBJ1-2; D gene uncertain. CDR3 length: 13 residues. Germline lookup yields CDR1 GTSNPN and CDR2 SVGIG (reference sequence). Trimming took off 5 bases at V and 1 base at J, with 11 bases between the two ends. CDR3 loop: CAWRAEFNYGYTF. The CDR3 bases are TGTGCCTGGCGGGCAGAGTTTAACTATGGCTACACCTTC. The variable domain in full, with the rest retrieved from reference TRBV30 and TRBJ1-2, is SQTIHQWPATLVQPVGSPLSLECTVEGTSNPNLYWYRQAAGRGLQLLFYSVGIGQISSEVPQNLSASRPQDRQFILSSKKLLLSDSGFYLCAWRAEFNYGYTFGSGTRLTVV.